Listed below are T cell receptor beta chains from one sample, sequenced in a study of cytomegalovirus exposure and HLA in healthy donors. Only in-frame clones appear in the TCRdb table, and some are missing; sequencing was by immunoSEQ multiplex PCR. Of approximately 170,000 clones in the sample, 55% to 65% were seen once. Sequenced input: PBMCs. These receptors were obtained from a man between 40 and 49 years old in good health and CMV-seronegative. Each CDR3 is given with its conserved first and last residue. The D gene is left open where the match is weak.

V,J,D,CDR3
TRBV7-9,TRBJ2-3,.,CASNSWRGTDTQYF
TRBV5-6,TRBJ1-4,TRBD1,CASSLGQGGEKLFF
TRBV9,TRBJ2-3,.,CASSVDGGAPTDTQYF
TRBV2,TRBJ2-7,TRBD1,CASTMTGLDEQYF
TRBV19,TRBJ1-1,TRBD1,CASSLTGQLMNTEAFF
TRBV6-6,TRBJ1-4,.,CASTQGSSWGEKLFF
TRBV6-6,TRBJ2-7,TRBD2,CASSQLAGLSEQYF
TRBV19,TRBJ1-4,.,CASSPRSGNEKLFF
TRBV19,TRBJ1-6,.,CASRADGGDSPLHF
TRBV7-2,TRBJ2-1,TRBD2,CASSLVFAGASNNEQFF
TRBV2,TRBJ1-6,TRBD1,CASRGTGSYNSPLHF
TRBV7-9,TRBJ2-6,.,CASSWRAGPGANVLTF
TRBV19,TRBJ1-2,TRBD1,CASSWTGNRYGYTF
TRBV7-9,TRBJ1-6,TRBD1,CASSLGQGDNSPLHF
TRBV19,TRBJ2-7,TRBD2,CASSMAASGVYEQYF
TRBV15,TRBJ1-2,.,CATSRLQGSDYGYTF
TRBV9,TRBJ1-2,.,CASSVGRGLGGYTF
TRBV30,TRBJ1-5,TRBD1,CAWSAGHGTGNQPQHF